This T cell receptor (beta chain) was sequenced for a study of PD-1 blockade in classical Hodgkin lymphoma. Time point noted: newly diagnosed, previously untreated cHL patient sample. Study-level results: Newly diagnosed patients had baseline TCR diversity that was reportedly lower than that of healthy donors.

This CDR3 contains 15 residues. J gave up 8 bases and V 5 bases, and 8 bases lay outside the gene matches. Germline CDR1 reads SEHNR; CDR2 reads FQNEAQ (reference sequence). Sequencing was performed with immunoSEQ multiplex PCR; in TCRdb, only in-frame clones are kept and a portion is missing. In the table there are about 16,000 clones, around four fifths of which are singletons. Worth noting for this clone: Its matching antigen is unknown.

The rearrangement uses TRBV7-9 and TRBJ1-4, with 10 bases aligning to TRBD1. Specimen: peripheral blood mononuclear cells (PBMCs). The origin of this receptor is a human donor with classical Hodgkin lymphoma. The CDR3 region is CASSPGDRGGEKLFF. CDR3 in DNA: TGTGCCAGCAGCCCCGGGGACAGGGGAGGGGAAAAACTGTTTTTT.